The next 14 T cell receptor beta chains were all read from a single sample in a study of human T cells and chemical hapten exposure. TCRdb ran MiXCR on the RACE reads and lists one entry per CDR3 protein. The sample lists some 150,000 distinct CDR3 sequences, about 12% occurring once. Time point of the sample: patch test 2, 6 weeks after DPC sensitization. Stated treatment: therapeutic diphenylcyclopropenone sensitization with weekly scalp DPC. This sample comprised whole blood, obtained in connection with sensitization to the hapten diphenylcyclopropenone (DPC). These receptors all stem from a woman in her forties or fifties with alopecia areata. Some clones in this sample may be carry-over from other donors' samples.

This clonotype was observed a handful of times. The J gene is TRBJ1-5, the V gene TRBV7-2; D uncertain. The CDR3 loop spans 15 amino acids. Trimming took 5 bases from V and 1 from J, leaving 12 bases between them. The germline CDR1 and CDR2 sequences are SGHTA and FQGNSA. The CDR3: CASSPPYQSNQPQHF. The CDR3 bases are TGTGCCAGCAGCCCGCCCTACCAGAGCAATCAGCCCCAGCATTTT.

The chain employs TRBV19 and TRBJ2-1; D gene ambiguous. The CDR3 spans 14 residues. Trimming removed 7 bases from V and 2 bases from J, with 12 bases in between. Germline loops: CDR1 LNHDA, CDR2 SQIVND (reference sequence). The CDR3 nucleotides are TGTGCCAGTACCCCCCCAGGAACCTACAATGAGCAGTTCTTC. As protein: CASTPPGTYNEQFF.

The chain carries TRBV1 and TRBJ2-3; whether TRBD1, the table's D call, matches the DNA was not checked. TRBV1 is tagged as a pseudogene. The CDR3 has 16 amino acids. CDR3 DNA sequence: TGCACCAGCAGCCAAACCCCCGTACTACAGTTGGATACGCAGTATTTT. It yields the protein CTSSQTPVLQLDTQYF.

This clonotype has more than one count but fewer than ten. The chain joins TRBV5-1 to TRBJ2-1, with 11 bases aligning to TRBD2. The CDR3 runs 15 residues. The germline V gene has CDR1 SGHRS and CDR2 YFSETQ. The V and J ends lost 4 bases and 10 bases, in that order; junction bases with no gene match: 10. CDR3 sequence (DNA): TGCGCCAGCAGCCCAATCACCGTAGCGGGAGGGGAGCAGTTCTTC. This translates into CASSPITVAGGEQFF. Full variable domain (outside the CDR3, taken from reference TRBV5-1 and TRBJ2-1): KAGVTQTPRYLIKTRGQQVTLSCSPISGHRSVSWYQQTPGQGLQFLFEYFSETQRNKGNFPGRFSGRQFSNSRSEMNVSTLELGDSALYLCASSPITVAGGEQFFGPGTRLTVL.

The V call is TRBV6-1, the J call TRBJ1-2; 7 nucleotides align to TRBD1. This CDR3 contains 15 residues. The V gene's germline CDR1 is MNHNS and CDR2 SASEGT. V shed 2 bases and J 3 bases; nucleotides not matched to a gene: 6. The CDR3 reads CASSEWTGGHYGYTF. The CDR3 DNA sequence: TGTGCCAGCAGTGAATGGACAGGAGGTCACTATGGCTACACCTTC.

This clonotype has a handful of counts. This rearrangement joins TRBV29-1 to TRBJ2-4; the D gene could be TRBD1 or TRBD2 (5 bases each). The CDR3 spans 12 residues. Per the germline V gene, CDR1 is SQVTM and CDR2 is ANQGSEA. V lost 8 bases and J 6 bases, leaving 14 bases between the germline ends. The CDR3 DNA is TGCAGCTCTATTGAGAGGGGAAACATTCAGTACTTC. Protein sequence: CSSIERGNIQYF.

This clonotype has ten or more counts. The rearrangement joins TRBV20-1 to TRBJ2-3; a weak D match, TRBD2 (6 bases). Germline-derived CDR1 and CDR2 are DFQATT and SNEGSKA (reference sequence). V was shortened by 6 bases and J by 8 bases, with 21 bases between the two germline ends. The CDR3 totals 14 residues. The CDR3 here is CSARRLARRGTQYF. The CDR3 DNA follows: TGCAGTGCCAGAAGGCTAGCGCGGCGGGGTACGCAGTATTTT.

Concerning this clonotype: With a much larger clone just one base away, this may be a read error. V usage is TRBV7-9 and J usage is TRBJ2-1, with a tentative D call TRBD1 (5 bases). The CDR3 totals 14 residues. V was shortened by 4 bases and J by 6 bases, with 13 bases between the two germline ends. Germline lookup yields CDR1 SEHNR and CDR2 FQNEAQ (reference sequence). CDR3 sequence: CASSSPTVINEQFF. CDR3 bases: TGTGCCAGCAGCTCGCCGACAGTGATCAATGAGCAGTTCTTC.

This clonotype has ten or more counts. The J gene is TRBJ1-1, the V gene TRBV7-9; D possibly corresponds to TRBD1 (6 bases). Germline loops: CDR1 SEHNR, CDR2 FQNEAQ (reference sequence). The CDR3 contains 14 residues. The V end was cut by 5 bases, the J end by 2 bases, with 12 bases between. In DNA form, the CDR3 reads TGTGCCAGCAGCACCCGACAGGATAACACTGAAGCTTTCTTT. Translation: CASSTRQDNTEAFF.

This clonotype was detected ten times or more. The J gene is TRBJ1-3, the V gene TRBV5-1; D is possibly TRBD1 (6 bases). The CDR3 runs 16 residues. Trimming stripped 5 bases from V and 0 bases from J, with 15 bases between. CDR1 is SGHRS and CDR2 is YFSETQ in the germline V gene. The CDR3 DNA is TGCGCCAGCAGACGATCAGGGGACGGCTCTGGAAACACCATATATTTT. Translating it yields CASRRSGDGSGNTIYF.

The chain carries TRBV7-2 and TRBJ2-7, with TRBD1 matching over 7 bases. The CDR3 contains 14 residues. V gave up 5 bases and J gave up 2 bases; unmatched junction bases: 6. Per the germline V gene, CDR1 is SGHTA and CDR2 is FQGNSA. CDR3 in amino acids: CASSRDSGPYEQYF. The CDR3 coding sequence is TGTGCCAGCAGCCGGGACAGTGGGCCCTACGAGCAGTACTTC.

The chain joins TRBV30 to TRBJ1-4; D remains unclear. The CDR3 contains 14 residues. Trimming left V 0 bases short and J 5 bases short, with 10 bases between. The V gene's germline CDR1 is GTSNPN and CDR2 SVGIG (reference sequence). CDR3 in amino acids: CAWSVTGRNEKLFF. Here the CDR3 DNA reads TGTGCCTGGAGTGTAACCGGACGGAATGAAAAACTGTTTTTT.

This chain links TRBV7-2 with TRBJ2-1; 9 bases are shared with TRBD2. The J segment lost 0 bases and the V segment lost 5 bases, leaving 8 bases of the junction unmatched. Germline V gene data show CDR1 as SGHTA and CDR2 as FQGNSA. The CDR3 contains 17 residues. CDR3 protein: CASSPGFSGSSYNEQFF. CDR3 sequence (DNA): TGTGCCAGCAGCCCAGGGTTTAGCGGGAGCTCCTACAATGAGCAGTTCTTC.

There are a few counts of this clonotype. The chain links TRBV20-1 to TRBJ2-7, with 8 bases aligning to TRBD2. Per the germline V gene, CDR1 is DFQATT and CDR2 is SNEGSKA (reference sequence). The CDR3 contains 15 residues. After removal of 5 bases from V and 3 bases from J, the junction contained 12 bases not matched to a gene. The CDR3 coding sequence is TGCAGTGCTTTGGCCGCTAGCGGGCCCAACTACGAGCAGTACTTC. This codes for CSALAASGPNYEQYF.